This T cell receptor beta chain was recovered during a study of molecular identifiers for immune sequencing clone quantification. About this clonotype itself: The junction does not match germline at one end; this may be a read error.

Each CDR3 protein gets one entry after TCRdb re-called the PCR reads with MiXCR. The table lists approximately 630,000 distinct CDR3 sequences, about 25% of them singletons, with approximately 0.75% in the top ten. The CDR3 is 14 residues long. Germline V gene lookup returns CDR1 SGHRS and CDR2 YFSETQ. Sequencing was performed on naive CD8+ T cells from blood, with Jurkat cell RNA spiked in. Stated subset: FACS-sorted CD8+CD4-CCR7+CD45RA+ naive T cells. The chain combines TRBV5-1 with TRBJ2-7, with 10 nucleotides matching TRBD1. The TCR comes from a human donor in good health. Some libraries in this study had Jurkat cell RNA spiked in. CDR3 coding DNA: TGCGCCAGCAGCTTGGGACAGGGGGCTTACGAGCAGTGCTTC. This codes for CASSLGQGAYEQCF.